This T cell receptor (beta chain) was recovered during a study of beta chain features in type 1 diabetes. Study-wide results and caveats: VDJ junctions from type 1 diabetes patients carried fewer insertions and larger deletions. Patients with Type 1 diabetes showed moderately but significantly shorter TCRB CDR3s in all four CD4+ subsets.

The isolated RNA, all of it, was reverse transcribed, so expressed TCRB transcripts were what got sequenced. Method: immunoSEQ multiplex PCR; TCRdb's copy keeps in-frame clones and lacks some. The sample records some 290,000 clones, roughly 24% being singletons. This clone was counted a few times. Its target is unknown. Each of the CD4+ naive, central memory, regulatory and stem cell-like memory populations was sorted via CD45RO/CCR7/CD25/CD127/CD95/CD27. This CDR3 is 12 amino acids long. Germline V gene data show CDR1 as SGDLS and CDR2 as YYNGEE. The trim removed 4 bases at V and 7 bases at J, leaving 4 bases unmatched.

V usage is TRBV9 and J usage is TRBJ2-5; 7 bases are shared with TRBD2. The receptor was isolated from a woman in her thirties with type 1 diabetes. Sequenced sample: naive CD4+ T cells from blood. CDR3 sequence (DNA): TGTGCCAGCAGCCCGTGGGGGGGGACCCAGTACTTC. Its protein is CASSPWGGTQYF. The whole variable domain, filled in from reference TRBV9 and TRBJ2-5, reads DSGVTQTPKHLITATGQRVTLRCSPRSGDLSVYWYQQSLDQGLQFLIQYYNGEERAKGNILERFSAQQFPDLHSELNLSSLELGDSALYFCASSPWGGTQYFGPGTRLLVL.